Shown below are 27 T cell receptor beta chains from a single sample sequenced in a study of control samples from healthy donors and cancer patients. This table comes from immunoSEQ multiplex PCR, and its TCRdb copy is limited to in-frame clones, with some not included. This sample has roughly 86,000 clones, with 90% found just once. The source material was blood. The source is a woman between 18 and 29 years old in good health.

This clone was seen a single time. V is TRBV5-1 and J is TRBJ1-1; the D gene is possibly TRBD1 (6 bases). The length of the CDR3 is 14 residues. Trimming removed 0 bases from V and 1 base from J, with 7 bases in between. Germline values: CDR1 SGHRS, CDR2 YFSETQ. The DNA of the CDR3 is TGCGCCAGCAGCTTGGACAGGGCGAACACTGAAGCTTTCTTT. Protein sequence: CASSLDRANTEAFF. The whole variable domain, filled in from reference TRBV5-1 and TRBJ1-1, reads KAGVTQTPRYLIKTRGQQVTLSCSPISGHRSVSWYQQTPGQGLQFLFEYFSETQRNKGNFPGRFSGRQFSNSRSEMNVSTLELGDSALYLCASSLDRANTEAFFGQGTRLTVV.

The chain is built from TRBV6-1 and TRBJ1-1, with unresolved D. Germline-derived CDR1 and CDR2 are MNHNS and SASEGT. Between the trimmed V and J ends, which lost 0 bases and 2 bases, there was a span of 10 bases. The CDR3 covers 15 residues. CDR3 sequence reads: CASSEAWSLNTEAFF. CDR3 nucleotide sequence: TGTGCCAGCAGTGAAGCCTGGTCCCTTAACACTGAAGCTTTCTTT.

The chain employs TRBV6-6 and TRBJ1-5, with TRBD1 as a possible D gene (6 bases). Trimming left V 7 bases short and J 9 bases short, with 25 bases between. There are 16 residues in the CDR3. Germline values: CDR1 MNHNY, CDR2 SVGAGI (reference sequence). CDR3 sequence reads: CASTLGTLSGRWPQHF. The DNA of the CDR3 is TGTGCCAGCACCCTCGGGACACTGTCGGGTAGGTGGCCCCAGCATTTT.

This CDR3 reads CATSDSRGSGNTIYF. The DNA for the CDR3 is TGTGCCACCAGTGATTCCAGGGGGTCTGGAAACACCATATATTTT. The chain uses TRBV24-1 and TRBJ1-3, with TRBD1 matching over 7 bases. Looked up from germline, CDR1 is KGHDR and CDR2 is SFDVKD. The CDR3 has 15 residues. V shed 2 bases, J shed 1 base, and the junction held 1 base outside the gene matches.

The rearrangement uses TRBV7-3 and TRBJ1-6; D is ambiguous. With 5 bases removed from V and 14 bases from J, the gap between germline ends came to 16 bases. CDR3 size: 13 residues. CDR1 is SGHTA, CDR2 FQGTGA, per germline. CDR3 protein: CASSPPGGVALHF. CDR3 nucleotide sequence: TGTGCCAGCAGCCCGCCTGGTGGCGTGGCCCTCCACTTT.

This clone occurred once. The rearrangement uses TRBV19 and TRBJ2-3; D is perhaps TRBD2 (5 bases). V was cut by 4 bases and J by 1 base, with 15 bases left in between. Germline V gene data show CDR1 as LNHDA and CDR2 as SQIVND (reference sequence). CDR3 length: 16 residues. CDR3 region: CASSTRAGIGTDTQYF. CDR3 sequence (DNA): TGTGCCAGTAGTACCCGTGCGGGTATTGGCACAGATACGCAGTATTTT.

Here the CDR3 DNA reads TGTGCCAGCAGGTCTTGGGCATTGCAGGGGAGGGCTGAAGCTTTCTTT. Protein product: CASRSWALQGRAEAFF. The chain joins TRBV27 to TRBJ1-1; D is possibly TRBD1 (6 bases). Germline V gives CDR1 MNHEY, CDR2 SMNVEV (reference sequence). The CDR3 runs 16 residues. Trimming removed 6 bases at V and 6 bases at J, with 23 bases between.

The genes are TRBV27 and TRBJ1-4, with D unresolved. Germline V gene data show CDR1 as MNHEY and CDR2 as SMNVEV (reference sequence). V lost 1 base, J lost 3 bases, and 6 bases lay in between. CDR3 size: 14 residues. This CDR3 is CASSLFSANEKLFF. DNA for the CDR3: TGTGCCAGCAGTTTATTCAGTGCTAATGAAAAACTGTTTTTT.

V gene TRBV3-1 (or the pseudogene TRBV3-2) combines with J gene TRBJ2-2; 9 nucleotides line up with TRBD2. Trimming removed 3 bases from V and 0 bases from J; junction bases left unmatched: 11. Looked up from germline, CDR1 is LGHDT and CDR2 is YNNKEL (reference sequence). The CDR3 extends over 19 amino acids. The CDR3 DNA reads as TGTGCCAGCAGCCATCTTTTTTGGCGGGGGGGAGCGAACACCGGGGAGCTGTTTTTT. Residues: CASSHLFWRGGANTGELFF.

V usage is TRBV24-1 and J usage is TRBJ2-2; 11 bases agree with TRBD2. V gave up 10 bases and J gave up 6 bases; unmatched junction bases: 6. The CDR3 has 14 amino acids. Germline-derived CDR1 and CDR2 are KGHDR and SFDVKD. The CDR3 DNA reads TGTGCCACTGCGGGACTAGCGGACCCCGGGGAGCTGTTTTTT. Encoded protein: CATAGLADPGELFF.

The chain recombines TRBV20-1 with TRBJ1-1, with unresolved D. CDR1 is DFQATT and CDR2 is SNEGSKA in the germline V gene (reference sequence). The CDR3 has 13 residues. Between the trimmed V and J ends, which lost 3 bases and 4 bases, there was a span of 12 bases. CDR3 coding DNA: TGCAGTGCTAGTATGGGGTTGGGCACTGAAGCTTTCTTT. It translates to CSASMGLGTEAFF.

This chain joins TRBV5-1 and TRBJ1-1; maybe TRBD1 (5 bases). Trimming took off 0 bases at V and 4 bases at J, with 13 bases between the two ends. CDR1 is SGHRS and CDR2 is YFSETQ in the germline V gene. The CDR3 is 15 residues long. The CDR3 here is CASSLEGRSTTEAFF. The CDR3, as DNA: TGCGCCAGCAGCTTGGAGGGGAGGAGTACCACTGAAGCTTTCTTT.

The CDR3 sequence is CASSQTGWIDSNQPQHF. The CDR3 DNA sequence: TGTGCCAGTAGTCAAACAGGGTGGATCGATAGCAATCAGCCCCAGCATTTT. V usage is TRBV19 and J usage is TRBJ1-5, with a tentative D call TRBD1 (6 bases). The CDR3 has 17 residues. Germline CDR1 reads LNHDA; CDR2 reads SQIVND (reference sequence). Trimming stripped 5 bases from V and 0 bases from J, with 17 bases between.

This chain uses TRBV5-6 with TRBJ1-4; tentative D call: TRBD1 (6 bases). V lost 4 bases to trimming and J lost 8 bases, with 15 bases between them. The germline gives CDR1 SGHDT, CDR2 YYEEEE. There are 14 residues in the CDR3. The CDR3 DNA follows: TGTGCCAGCAGCCTCAGGGGAGTAGGGGAAAAACTGTTTTTT. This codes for CASSLRGVGEKLFF. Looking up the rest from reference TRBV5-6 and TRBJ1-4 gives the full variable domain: DAGVTQSPTHLIKTRGQQVTLRCSPKSGHDTVSWYQQALGQGPQFIFQYYEEEERQRGNFPDRFSGHQFPNYSSELNVNALLLGDSALYLCASSLRGVGEKLFFGSGTQLSVL.

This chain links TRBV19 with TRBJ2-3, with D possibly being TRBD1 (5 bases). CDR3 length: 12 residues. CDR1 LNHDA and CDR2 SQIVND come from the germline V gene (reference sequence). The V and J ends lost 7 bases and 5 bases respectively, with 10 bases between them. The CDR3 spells CASTGHIDTQYF. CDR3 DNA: TGTGCCAGTACAGGGCATATAGATACGCAGTATTTT.

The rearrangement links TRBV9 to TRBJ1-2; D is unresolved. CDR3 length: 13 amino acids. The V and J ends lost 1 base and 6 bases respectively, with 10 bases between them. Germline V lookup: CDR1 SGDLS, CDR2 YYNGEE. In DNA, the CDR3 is TGTGCCAGCAGCGTATCCCTTAGGGATGGCTACACCTTC. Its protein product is CASSVSLRDGYTF.

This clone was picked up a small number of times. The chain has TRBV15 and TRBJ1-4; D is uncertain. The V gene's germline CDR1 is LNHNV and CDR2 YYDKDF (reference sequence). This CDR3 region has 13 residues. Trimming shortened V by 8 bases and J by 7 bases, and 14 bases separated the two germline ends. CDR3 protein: CATDPKKGEKLFF. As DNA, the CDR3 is TGTGCCACCGATCCAAAAAAGGGTGAAAAACTGTTTTTT.

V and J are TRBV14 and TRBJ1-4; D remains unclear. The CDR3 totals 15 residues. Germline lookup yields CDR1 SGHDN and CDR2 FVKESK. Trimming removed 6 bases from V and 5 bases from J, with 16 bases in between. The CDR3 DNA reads TGTGCCAGCAGTGCCTATCGGGCCTCCAATGAAAAACTGTTTTTT. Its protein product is CASSAYRASNEKLFF.

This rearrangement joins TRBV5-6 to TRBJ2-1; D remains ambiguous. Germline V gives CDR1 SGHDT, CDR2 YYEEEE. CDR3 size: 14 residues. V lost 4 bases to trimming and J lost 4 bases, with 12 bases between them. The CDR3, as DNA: TGTGCCAGCAGCCGTAATCCTCAGTACAATGAGCAGTTCTTC. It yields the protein CASSRNPQYNEQFF.

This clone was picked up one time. This CDR3 reads CASSQLLNSPLHF. For the CDR3, the DNA is TGTGCCAGCAGCCAATTACTCAATTCACCCCTCCACTTT. The chain is built from TRBV5-6 and TRBJ1-6; D is uncertain. This CDR3 comprises 13 residues. Trimming took 4 bases from V and 7 from J, leaving 9 bases between them. CDR1 SGHDT and CDR2 YYEEEE come from the germline V gene.

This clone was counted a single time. Here the CDR3 reads CASSVSSGGNEQFF. The CDR3 region has the DNA TGCGCCAGCAGCGTAAGTAGCGGGGGCAATGAGCAGTTCTTC. The genes are TRBV5-1 and TRBJ2-1, with 9 positions matching TRBD2. There are 14 residues in the CDR3. Germline V gene sequence: CDR1 SGHRS, CDR2 YFSETQ. J gave up 6 bases and V 4 bases, and 5 bases lay outside the gene matches.

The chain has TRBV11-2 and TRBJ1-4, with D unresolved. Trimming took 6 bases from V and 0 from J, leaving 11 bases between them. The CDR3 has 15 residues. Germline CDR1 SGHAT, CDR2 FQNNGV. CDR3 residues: CASSFRGTTNEKLFF. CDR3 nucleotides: TGTGCCAGCAGTTTCCGAGGGACAACTAATGAAAAACTGTTTTTT.

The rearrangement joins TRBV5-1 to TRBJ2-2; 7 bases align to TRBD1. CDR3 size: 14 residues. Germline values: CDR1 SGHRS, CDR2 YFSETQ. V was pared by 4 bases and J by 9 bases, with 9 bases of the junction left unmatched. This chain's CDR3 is CASSLGQPGRELFF. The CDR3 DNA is TGCGCCAGCAGCCTGGGACAGCCAGGCCGGGAGCTGTTTTTT.

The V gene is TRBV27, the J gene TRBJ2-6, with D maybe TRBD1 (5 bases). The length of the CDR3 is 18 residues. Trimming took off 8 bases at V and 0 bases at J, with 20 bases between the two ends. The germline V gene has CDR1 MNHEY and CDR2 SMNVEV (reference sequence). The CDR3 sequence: CASGLKGAESSGANVLTF. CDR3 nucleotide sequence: TGTGCCAGCGGTCTCAAAGGGGCGGAAAGCTCTGGGGCCAACGTCCTGACTTTC.

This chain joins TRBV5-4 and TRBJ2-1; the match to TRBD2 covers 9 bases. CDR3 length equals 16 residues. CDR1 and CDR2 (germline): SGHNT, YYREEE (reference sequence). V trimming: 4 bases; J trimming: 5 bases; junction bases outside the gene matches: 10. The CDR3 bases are TGTGCCAGCAGCCCCCCTGCGGGGGGGCCCGACAATGAGCAGTTCTTC. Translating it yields CASSPPAGGPDNEQFF.

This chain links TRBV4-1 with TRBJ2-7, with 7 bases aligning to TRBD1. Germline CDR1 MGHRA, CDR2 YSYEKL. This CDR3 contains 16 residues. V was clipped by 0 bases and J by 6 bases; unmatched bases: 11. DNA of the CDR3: TGCGCCAGCAGCCAAGAACGGGCAGGGGGATTGGGCGAGCAGTACTTC. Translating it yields CASSQERAGGLGEQYF.

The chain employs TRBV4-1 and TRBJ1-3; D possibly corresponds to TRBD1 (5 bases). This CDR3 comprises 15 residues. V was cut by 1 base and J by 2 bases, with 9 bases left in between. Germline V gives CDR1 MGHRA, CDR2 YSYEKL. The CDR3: CASSQGPGTGNTIYF. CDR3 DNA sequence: TGCGCCAGCAGCCAAGGTCCAGGGACTGGAAACACCATATATTTT.